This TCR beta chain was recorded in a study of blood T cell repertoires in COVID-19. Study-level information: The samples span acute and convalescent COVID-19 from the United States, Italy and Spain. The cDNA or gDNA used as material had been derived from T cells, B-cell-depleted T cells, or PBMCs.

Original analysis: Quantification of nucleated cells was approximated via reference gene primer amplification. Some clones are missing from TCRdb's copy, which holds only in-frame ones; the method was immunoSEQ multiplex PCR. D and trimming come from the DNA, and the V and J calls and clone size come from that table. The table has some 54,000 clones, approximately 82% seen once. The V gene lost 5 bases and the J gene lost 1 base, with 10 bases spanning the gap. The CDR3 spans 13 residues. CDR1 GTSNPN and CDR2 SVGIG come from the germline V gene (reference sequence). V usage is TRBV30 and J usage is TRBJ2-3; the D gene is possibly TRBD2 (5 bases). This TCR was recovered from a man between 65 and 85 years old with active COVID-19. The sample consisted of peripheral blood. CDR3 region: CAWGERGTDTQYF. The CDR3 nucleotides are TGTGCCTGGGGGGAGAGGGGCACAGATACGCAGTATTTT.